The 19 T cell receptor beta chains below were found in one sample sequenced in a study of human T cells and chemical hapten exposure. TCRdb itself ran the RACE reads through MiXCR, one entry per CDR3 protein. The data contain around 380,000 distinct CDR3 sequences, approximately 5.1% of them singletons. The time point was: patch test 1, 2 weeks after DPC sensitization. Treatment specified: therapeutic diphenylcyclopropenone sensitization with weekly scalp DPC. Material: whole blood, obtained in connection with sensitization to the hapten diphenylcyclopropenone (DPC). All receptors come from a woman aged 45-65 years with alopecia areata. Some clones in this sample may be carry-over from other donors' samples.

This clonotype occurred many times. This chain links TRBV12-3 or TRBV12-4 with TRBJ2-3; 8 bases match TRBD2. The junction had 17 bases not matched to a gene; V was cut back by 11 bases and J by 1 base. CDR3 length: 17 amino acids. The chain's CDR3 is CASRGSGVTFGTDTQYF. The CDR3, as DNA: TGTGCCTCCCGAGGTAGCGGGGTTACATTCGGCACAGATACGCAGTATTTT.

V and J are TRBV28 and TRBJ2-5, with 7 bases matching TRBD2. This CDR3 is built from 21 residues. Germline V gene lookup returns CDR1 MDHEN and CDR2 SYDVKM. Trimming at V came to 1 base and at J to 5 bases, leaving 25 bases not matched to a gene. CDR3 in amino acids: CASSLSRRGILLGVPEETQYF. The CDR3 DNA sequence: TGTGCCAGCAGTTTATCGCGGCGGGGGATACTCTTAGGGGTCCCAGAGGAGACCCAGTACTTC.

This clonotype was recorded many times. This sequence joins TRBV6-2 or TRBV6-3 and TRBJ2-7; D gene uncertain. Germline loops: CDR1 MNHEY, CDR2 SVGEGT. This CDR3 region has 15 residues. V shed 2 bases and J shed 2 bases, with 13 bases lying between them. The CDR3 region has the DNA TGTGCCAGCAGTTACGGCCCGGCACGGACCTACGAGCAGTACTTC. This codes for CASSYGPARTYEQYF.

The table lists this clonotype with many counts. This sequence joins TRBV12-3 or TRBV12-4 and TRBJ1-1; unclear D gene. The V gene lost 2 bases and the J gene lost 0 bases, with 16 bases spanning the gap. CDR3 length: 17 residues. The CDR3 here is CASSLFLRERVNTEAFF. The CDR3 DNA reads TGTGCCAGCAGTTTATTTTTACGGGAACGTGTGAACACTGAAGCTTTCTTT.

Ten or more counts support this clonotype. The chain couples TRBV20-1 to TRBJ2-3; 10 positions agree with TRBD2. With 5 bases clipped from V and 4 bases from J, the junction kept 6 bases outside the gene matches. CDR3 size: 14 residues. Germline CDR1 and CDR2: DFQATT and SNEGSKA (reference sequence). Here the CDR3 DNA reads TGCAGTGCTTTTAAAGCGGGGGGGCCAGATACGCAGTATTTT. This codes for CSAFKAGGPDTQYF.

V and J are TRBV5-4 and TRBJ2-5, with TRBD2 identical over 8 bases. Germline V gene sequence: CDR1 SGHNT, CDR2 YYREEE (reference sequence). The V and J ends lost 0 bases and 4 bases, in that order; junction bases with no gene match: 5. The CDR3 loop spans 15 amino acids. CDR3 sequence reads: CASSLGLAGTETQYF. CDR3 coding DNA: TGTGCCAGCAGCTTGGGGCTAGCGGGTACAGAGACCCAGTACTTC.

This clonotype came up many times. The rearrangement uses TRBV6-5 and TRBJ2-5; TRBD1 matches 7 bases. The germline V gene has CDR1 MNHEY and CDR2 SVGAGI. The ends lost 8 bases at V and 0 bases at J; junction bases unmatched: 3. The CDR3 sequence is 13 residues long. In DNA, the CDR3 is TGTGCCAGCCAGACAGGGTACCAAGAGACCCAGTACTTC. It is translated as CASQTGYQETQYF.

The chain links TRBV4-2 to TRBJ2-4; TRBD2 matches 10 bases. V shed 7 bases, J shed 2 bases, and the junction held 11 bases outside the gene matches. Per germline, CDR1 LGHNA and CDR2 YNFKEQ. The length of the CDR3 is 17 residues. CDR3 bases: TGTGCCAGCAAAGATCACGCTAGCGGGAGTACCAAAAACATTCAGTACTTC. Its protein is CASKDHASGSTKNIQYF.

A few counts support this clonotype. This chain links TRBV5-4 with TRBJ1-2; the match to TRBD1 covers 8 bases. Germline V gene lookup returns CDR1 SGHNT and CDR2 YYREEE (reference sequence). The CDR3 covers 13 residues. V lost 1 base and J lost 6; bases outside the gene matches: 2. The CDR3 bases are TGTGCCAGCAGCTTGTCAGGGGGCAATGGCTACACCTTC. It translates to CASSLSGGNGYTF.

The chain is built from TRBV20-1 and TRBJ2-7; no reliable D call. V was clipped by 6 bases and J by 0 bases, with 12 bases between them. Germline-derived CDR1 and CDR2 are DFQATT and SNEGSKA (reference sequence). This CDR3 contains 13 residues. In DNA form, the CDR3 reads TGCAGTGCCCCCCGGGTCCTCTCCTACGAGCAGTACTTC. Translating gives CSAPRVLSYEQYF.

The rearrangement uses TRBV29-1 and TRBJ2-5; 13 bases fit TRBD2. V gave up 3 bases and J gave up 3 bases; unmatched junction bases: 4. The germline CDR1 and CDR2 sequences are SQVTM and ANQGSEA. The CDR3 is 15 residues long. CDR3 region: CSVDAGTSGEETQYF. Written as DNA, the CDR3 is TGCAGCGTTGACGCAGGGACTAGCGGGGAAGAGACCCAGTACTTC. Based on the CDR3 plus reference TRBV29-1 and TRBJ2-5, the full variable domain is SAVISQKPSRDICQRGTSLTIQCQVDSQVTMMFWYRQQPGQSLTLIATANQGSEATYESGFVIDKFPISRPNLTFSTLTVSNMSPEDSSIYLCSVDAGTSGEETQYFGPGTRLLVL.

This clonotype was picked up many times. This chain links TRBV29-1 with TRBJ2-7; D might be TRBD1 (6 bases). Between the trimmed V and J ends, which lost 8 bases and 5 bases, there was a span of 16 bases. This CDR3 contains 12 residues. Germline V lookup: CDR1 SQVTM, CDR2 ANQGSEA. The CDR3 here is CSIAGTYHEQYF. The DNA for the CDR3 is TGCAGCATCGCCGGGACATACCACGAGCAGTACTTC.

This clonotype occurred many times. The CDR3 protein is CASRDSHEKLFF. DNA of the CDR3: TGTGCCAGCCGGGACAGCCATGAAAAACTGTTTTTT. V and J are TRBV7-9 and TRBJ1-4; 7 positions agree with TRBD1. With 8 bases clipped from V and 6 bases from J, the junction kept 3 bases outside the gene matches. This CDR3 is 12 amino acids long. The germline V gene encodes CDR1 SEHNR and CDR2 FQNEAQ (reference sequence). Full variable domain (missing parts from reference TRBV7-9 and TRBJ1-4): DTGVSQNPRHKITKRGQNVTFRCDPISEHNRLYWYRQTLGQGPEFLTYFQNEAQLEKSRLLSDRFSAERPKGSFSTLEIQRTEQGDSAMYLCASRDSHEKLFFGSGTQLSVL.

The chain has TRBV9 and TRBJ1-1; D may be TRBD1 (6 bases). Trimming took off 0 bases at V and 8 bases at J, with 8 bases between the two ends. The germline gives CDR1 SGDLS, CDR2 YYNGEE. CDR3 length: 12 amino acids. CDR3 sequence reads: CASSVATGEAFF. For the CDR3, the DNA is TGTGCCAGCAGCGTAGCTACAGGGGAAGCTTTCTTT. Combining the CDR3 with reference TRBV9 and TRBJ1-1 gives the whole variable domain DSGVTQTPKHLITATGQRVTLRCSPRSGDLSVYWYQQSLDQGLQFLIQYYNGEERAKGNILERFSAQQFPDLHSELNLSSLELGDSALYFCASSVATGEAFFGQGTRLTVV.

This clonotype was seen only a few times. The chain recombines TRBV4-2 with TRBJ1-2; TRBD1 aligns across 9 bases. CDR1 and CDR2 from the germline V gene are LGHNA and YNFKEQ. Trimming at V came to 0 bases and at J to 8 bases, leaving 4 bases not matched to a gene. The CDR3 is 14 residues long. This CDR3 reads CASSQDHTGGGYTF. The DNA for the CDR3 is TGTGCCAGCAGCCAAGATCACACAGGGGGCGGCTACACCTTC.

This clonotype was found many times. J is TRBJ1-1 and V is TRBV12-3 or TRBV12-4, with unresolved D. The V end was cut by 4 bases, the J end by 4 bases, with 10 bases between. This CDR3 region has 13 residues. The CDR3 loop is CASSSPSGTEAFF. CDR3 bases: TGTGCCAGCAGTTCCCCCTCCGGCACTGAAGCTTTCTTT.

The CDR3 spells CASSTEIRGIQYF. The CDR3 DNA is TGTGCCAGCAGCACGGAGATTAGGGGGATTCAGTACTTC. This chain connects TRBV11-2 to TRBJ2-4; the D gene is possibly TRBD1 (6 bases). The V gene's germline CDR1 is SGHAT and CDR2 FQNNGV. Trimming shortened V by 5 bases and J by 10 bases, and 15 bases separated the two germline ends. This CDR3 region has 13 residues.

The table lists this clonotype with a few counts. The chain combines TRBV3-1 with TRBJ2-7, with TRBD1 as a possible D gene (6 bases). V dropped 4 bases and J dropped 2 bases, with 12 bases sitting between them. The V gene's germline CDR1 is LGHDT and CDR2 YNNKEL (reference sequence). The CDR3 totals 14 residues. CDR3 in amino acids: CASSPGQIPYEQYF. The CDR3 bases are TGTGCCAGCAGCCCCGGACAGATTCCCTACGAGCAGTACTTC.

This clonotype was seen many times. The chain couples TRBV6-2 or TRBV6-3 to TRBJ2-1; 9 bases are a match to TRBD2. The CDR3 runs to 14 residues. CDR1 is MNHEY and CDR2 is SVGEGT in the germline V gene. With 6 bases clipped from V and 3 bases from J, the junction kept 3 bases outside the gene matches. The CDR3 spells CASRRGGSYNEQFF. CDR3 in DNA: TGTGCCAGCAGGCGGGGGGGTAGCTACAATGAGCAGTTCTTC.